This T cell receptor (beta chain) originates from a study of vaccination effects on CD4 cells after COVID-19. This table comes from immunoSEQ multiplex PCR, and its TCRdb copy is limited to in-frame clones, with some not included. The sample holds fewer than 80,000 clones, over 70% seen once. The germline V gene has CDR1 SGHAT and CDR2 FQNNGV. The CDR3 covers 15 residues. The V segment lost 1 base and the J segment 5 bases; nucleotides outside the gene matches: 5. Ahead of sequencing, the ViraFEST assay grew antigen-specific CD4+ T cells using viral peptide pools. A roughly ten-day culture period preceded the isolation of CD4+ T cells. Subjects were given two BNT162b2 or mRNA-1273 vaccine doses. Supplemented with 9.5 to 10 IU/ml IL-2 and 7.5 to 10 ug/ml peptides, 2 million to 2.5 million PBMC per well were kept in culture. Regarding this clone: Its specificity is unknown.

The starting material was CD4+ T cells from PBMCs cultured with HCoV-229E spike peptides, obtained after COVID-19 vaccination. The clonotype originates from a human donor who received a COVID-19 vaccine. The V call is TRBV11-2, the J call TRBJ1-5; 7 bases agree with TRBD1. The CDR3 sequence is CASSLAGGRYQPQHF. The CDR3 region has the DNA TGTGCCAGCAGCTTAGCAGGGGGTCGCTATCAGCCCCAGCATTTT.